The 32 T cell receptor beta chains below were found in one sample sequenced in a study of shared clonotypes between healthy human individuals (TCRdb year 2020). Libraries were made using the immunoSEQ multiplex PCR assay. In TCRdb, the immuneACCESS table is reduced to in-frame sequences with V and J assigned. These tables do not hold every clone; where another copy was compared, an unresolved V gene accounts for under half, and the others remain unexplained. Present in this sample are some 2,500,000 clones, under 95% of which were seen just once. 0.37% of the sample comes from the top ten. The sequencing input was naive CD4+ T cells from PBMCs. Explained via the paper, the cell subset or site label denotes: CD45RA+ positively selected. The receptors originated from a man aged 18 to 30 in good health. Some clones in this sample may be carry-over from other donors' samples.

This clone was observed a single time. The rearrangement links TRBV19 to TRBJ2-3; 8 nucleotides agree with TRBD2. V shed 3 bases, J shed 3 bases, and the junction held 8 bases outside the gene matches. Germline CDR1 is LNHDA and CDR2 is SQIVND (reference sequence). The CDR3 length is 16 residues. The CDR3 reads CASSIASGRRTDTQYF. For the CDR3, the DNA is TGTGCCAGTAGTATCGCCAGCGGGAGAAGGACAGATACGCAGTATTTT. Variable domain in full (rest from reference TRBV19 and TRBJ2-3): DGGITQSPKYLFRKEGQNVTLSCEQNLNHDAMYWYRQDPGQGLRLIYYSQIVNDFQKGDIAEGYSVSREKKESFPLTVTSAQKNPTAFYLCASSIASGRRTDTQYFGPGTRLTVL.

The chain couples TRBV5-6 to TRBJ1-3; D unclear. The CDR3 extends over 16 amino acids. Germline CDR1 is SGHDT and CDR2 is YYEEEE. Trimming removed 0 bases at V and 4 bases at J, with 14 bases between. CDR3 nucleotides: TGTGCCAGCAGCTTGGGTGGGCCCTGGGCCGGAAACACCATATATTTT. Translation gives CASSLGGPWAGNTIYF.

V is TRBV5-4 and J is TRBJ2-1; possibly TRBD2 for D (7 bases). Germline assignment: CDR1 SGHNT and CDR2 YYREEE (reference sequence). Between the trimmed V and J ends, which lost 4 bases and 9 bases, there was a span of 29 bases. There are 18 residues in the CDR3. The CDR3 DNA is TGTGCCAGCAGCCGACCCAAGGGGGGAAGGGGGGGACAAGGTGAGCAGTTCTTC. This sequence encodes CASSRPKGGRGGQGEQFF.

The rearrangement joins TRBV9 to TRBJ2-7; 16 bases align to TRBD2. Germline CDR1 is SGDLS and CDR2 is YYNGEE. Trimming cost V 2 bases and J 3 bases; bases outside gene matches: 2. The CDR3 is 16 amino acids. The CDR3 DNA follows: TGTGCCAGCAGCGTGGGACTAGCGGGAGGGGACTACGAGCAGTACTTC. Protein: CASSVGLAGGDYEQYF.

CDR3 in amino acids: CASSHAPGLAGGGELFF. CDR3 DNA sequence: TGTGCCAGCAGCCACGCCCCCGGACTAGCGGGAGGGGGGGAGCTGTTTTTT. This chain uses TRBV7-2 with TRBJ2-2, with 15 bases identical to TRBD2. CDR3 length equals 17 residues. Germline CDR1 and CDR2: SGHTA and FQGNSA. Losses at the gene ends were 5 bases for V and 8 bases for J; bases not matched to a gene: 9.

This chain joins TRBV5-1 and TRBJ2-3; D call uncertain. From germline, CDR1 is SGHRS and CDR2 YFSETQ. The CDR3 spans 15 residues. Trimming stripped 2 bases from V and 0 bases from J, with 10 bases between. The CDR3 region is CASSFTPDSTDTQYF. In DNA form, the CDR3 reads TGCGCCAGCAGCTTCACCCCCGACAGCACAGATACGCAGTATTTT.

The V call is TRBV5-1, the J call TRBJ2-2, with TRBD2 identical over 7 bases. CDR1 is SGHRS and CDR2 is YFSETQ in the germline V gene. V shed 4 bases and J 2 bases; nucleotides not matched to a gene: 5. This CDR3 contains 15 residues. CDR3 DNA: TGCGCCAGCAGCCAGACGGGACTAAACACCGGGGAGCTGTTTTTT. It yields the protein CASSQTGLNTGELFF.

V gene TRBV20-1 combines with J gene TRBJ2-5; D unclear. The DNA end is more similar to TRBJ2-7, so the J call may be wrong. The CDR3 is 11 amino acids. Germline CDR1 is DFQATT and CDR2 is SNEGSKA (reference sequence). DNA of the CDR3: TGCAGTGCTAGAGATAAGTACGAGCAGTACTTC. Amino acids: CSARDKYEQYF.

The chain carries TRBV29-1 and TRBJ2-2; a weak D match, TRBD1 (5 bases). The CDR3 covers 16 residues. The ends were cut back, 6 bases at V and 0 bases at J, with 17 bases in the middle. The germline V gene encodes CDR1 SQVTM and CDR2 ANQGSEA. CDR3 sequence (DNA): TGCAGCGTACAAACTATCCAGGGCCCGAACACCGGGGAGCTGTTTTTT. Encoded protein: CSVQTIQGPNTGELFF.

The chain carries TRBV6-5 and TRBJ2-5; D gene ambiguous. The CDR3 sequence is 13 residues long. Trimming removed 4 bases from V and 5 bases from J, with 11 bases in between. Germline CDR1 MNHEY, CDR2 SVGAGI. The DNA of the CDR3 is TGTGCCAGCAGTTCCCTTATCGCGGAGACCCAGTACTTC. This sequence encodes CASSSLIAETQYF.

This sequence joins TRBV7-8 and TRBJ2-7, with D possibly being TRBD1 or TRBD2 (5 bases each). Trimming stripped 8 bases from V and 5 bases from J, with 22 bases between. Germline CDR1 and CDR2: SGHVS and FQNEAQ. The CDR3 consists of 15 residues. The CDR3 loop is CASRPRGGKGDEQYF. The CDR3 DNA sequence: TGTGCCAGCCGCCCCCGGGGTGGCAAAGGGGACGAGCAGTACTTC.

This clone was seen only a few times. Other DNA sequences in this specimen translate into the identical CDR3. The V call is TRBV30, the J call TRBJ1-1; D remains unclear. V was cut by 2 bases and J by 1 base, with 8 bases left in between. The V gene's germline CDR1 is GTSNPN and CDR2 SVGIG (reference sequence). The CDR3 spans 13 residues. In DNA form, the CDR3 reads TGTGCCTGGAGTCGGCAGTCGAACACTGAAGCTTTCTTT. This translates into CAWSRQSNTEAFF.

The rearrangement joins TRBV28 to TRBJ2-7; no clear D. The CDR3 length is 16 residues. The V end lost 8 bases, the J end lost 0 bases, and 20 bases lay between the germline ends. In germline, CDR1 is MDHEN, CDR2 SYDVKM. CDR3 amino acids: CASHVFKGSSSYEQYF. As DNA, the CDR3 is TGTGCCAGCCACGTATTTAAGGGCTCTAGCTCCTACGAGCAGTACTTC. Full variable domain (remainder filled in from reference TRBV28 and TRBJ2-7): DVKVTQSSRYLVKRTGEKVFLECVQDMDHENMFWYRQDPGLGLRLIYFSYDVKMKEKGDIPEGYSVSREKKERFSLILESASTNQTSMYLCASHVFKGSSSYEQYFGPGTRLTVT.

The gene calls are TRBV21-1 and TRBJ2-7; the table calls TRBD2, which could not be checked here. TRBV21-1 is a documented pseudogene. The CDR3 is 17 amino acids. CDR3 sequence: CASIICKVPSTTYEQYF. The CDR3 nucleotides are TGTGCCAGCATCATCTGTAAGGTCCCTAGCACGACCTACGAGCAGTACTTC.

This clone showed up just once. The chain couples TRBV11-2 to TRBJ1-1, with D possibly being TRBD1 (6 bases). The length of the CDR3 is 16 residues. The germline V gene has CDR1 SGHAT and CDR2 FQNNGV. V was clipped by 5 bases and J by 6 bases, with 22 bases between them. CDR3 coding DNA: TGTGCCAGCAGCCCCCTCCAGTTTACAGGGCATTCTGAAGCTTTCTTT. Its protein is CASSPLQFTGHSEAFF.

About this clone itself: Within the sample, other DNA sequences also encode this same CDR3. The rearrangement joins TRBV7-3 to TRBJ2-1, with 11 bases matching TRBD2. This CDR3 spans 15 amino acids. CDR1 and CDR2 (germline): SGHTA, FQGTGA. V trimming: 5 bases; J trimming: 4 bases; junction bases outside the gene matches: 4. DNA of the CDR3: TGTGCCAGCAGCCCCGGGACTAGCGGTTACAATGAGCAGTTCTTC. As protein: CASSPGTSGYNEQFF.

Worth noting for this clone: Other DNA sequences in the same sample also yield this CDR3. This sequence joins TRBV7-3 and TRBJ2-2, with 7 bases fitting TRBD1. The trim removed 6 bases at V and 3 bases at J, leaving 4 bases unmatched. The length of the CDR3 is 14 residues. Germline V lookup: CDR1 SGHTA, CDR2 FQGTGA. This CDR3 is CASSLDRDTGELFF. As DNA, the CDR3 is TGTGCCAGCAGTTTAGACAGGGACACCGGGGAGCTGTTTTTT.

This clone came up once. The chain carries TRBV29-1 and TRBJ1-2; 7 nucleotides line up with TRBD1. The CDR3 contains 16 residues. Germline CDR1 is SQVTM and CDR2 is ANQGSEA. Germline trimming cut 0 bases from V and 4 bases from J; bases unmatched to any gene: 11. The CDR3 DNA reads TGCAGCGTTGAAGATTTCTCTTGGCAGGGGGGCTATGGCTACACCTTC. Translated: CSVEDFSWQGGYGYTF.

The rearrangement links TRBV5-1 to TRBJ2-2, with D possibly being TRBD2 (5 bases). Between the trimmed V and J ends, which lost 1 base and 1 base, there was a span of 17 bases. The CDR3 length is 18 residues. The germline V gene has CDR1 SGHRS and CDR2 YFSETQ. CDR3 coding DNA: TGCGCCAGCAGCTTGCGTCGGGGTGAGCCAGGGAACACCGGGGAGCTGTTTTTT. This sequence encodes CASSLRRGEPGNTGELFF.

The chain joins TRBV27 to TRBJ1-2; 9 positions match TRBD1. Germline trimming cut 5 bases from V and 4 bases from J; bases unmatched to any gene: 11. Per the germline V gene, CDR1 is MNHEY and CDR2 is SMNVEV (reference sequence). The CDR3 runs to 16 residues. As DNA, the CDR3 is TGTGCCAGCAGTGCCAAAACAGGGGGCGTAATCTATGGCTACACCTTC. The encoded protein is CASSAKTGGVIYGYTF.

The chain carries TRBV5-6 and TRBJ1-1; possibly TRBD1 for D (6 bases). CDR1 and CDR2 (germline): SGHDT, YYEEEE. Trimming took 3 bases from V and 0 from J, leaving 12 bases between them. This CDR3 is built from 15 residues. The CDR3 sequence is CASSYRDSMNTEAFF. In DNA, the CDR3 is TGTGCCAGCAGCTACAGGGACTCCATGAACACTGAAGCTTTCTTT.

This clone was counted only a few times. The chain carries TRBV9 and TRBJ1-5; perhaps TRBD1 as D (6 bases). Trimming took off 4 bases at V and 6 bases at J, with 20 bases between the two ends. Germline values: CDR1 SGDLS, CDR2 YYNGEE. The CDR3 runs 16 residues. The CDR3 is CASSLQVGGAGQPQHF. For the CDR3, the DNA is TGTGCCAGCAGCCTTCAGGTGGGGGGCGCGGGTCAGCCCCAGCATTTT.

The chain recombines TRBV5-5 with TRBJ1-3; D is ambiguous. Trimming pared 7 bases from V and 2 bases from J, leaving 13 bases between. Germline-derived CDR1 and CDR2 are SGHKS and YYEKEE (reference sequence). The CDR3 is 14 amino acids. The CDR3 loop reads CASFIGQAGNTIYF. The CDR3, as DNA: TGTGCCAGCTTCATAGGGCAGGCTGGAAACACCATATATTTT.

The rearrangement joins TRBV6-5 to TRBJ2-5; D is unresolved. The J call is uncertain, as TRBJ2-7 better fits the DNA end. CDR1 MNHEY and CDR2 SVGAGI come from the germline V gene. CDR3 length: 11 amino acids. The CDR3 DNA reads as TGTGCCACCTACCATCGCGGCGAGCAGTACTTC. Amino acids: CATYHRGEQYF.

This clone has a handful of counts. DNA for the CDR3: TGCGCCAGCAGCCACGGACGGGGAGGTGATCAGCCCCAGCATTTT. Translating gives CASSHGRGGDQPQHF. The J gene is TRBJ1-5, the V gene TRBV4-1; no clear D. CDR3 length equals 15 residues. Trimming removed 3 bases at V and 5 bases at J, with 14 bases between. Germline V gene lookup returns CDR1 MGHRA and CDR2 YSYEKL.

The chain is built from TRBV28 and TRBJ1-2, with D unclear. Per germline, CDR1 MDHEN and CDR2 SYDVKM. The CDR3 consists of 14 residues. Deletions cut 2 bases from V and 5 bases from J, with 12 bases between. The CDR3 nucleotides read TGTGCCAGCAGTTTACCCCTCGACCTATATGGCTACACCTTC. This translates into CASSLPLDLYGYTF.

This clone has only one observation. CDR3 sequence: CASSLVPLSSGNTIYF. The CDR3 nucleotides are TGTGCCAGCAGCTTAGTACCGCTCTCCTCTGGAAACACCATATATTTT. The chain links TRBV7-2 to TRBJ1-3; D is undetermined. This CDR3 has 16 amino acids. Germline-derived CDR1 and CDR2 are SGHTA and FQGNSA. Trimming cost V 1 base and J 0 bases, with 10 bases left between them. The whole variable domain, filled in from reference TRBV7-2 and TRBJ1-3, reads GAGVSQSPSNKVTEKGKDVELRCDPISGHTALYWYRQSLGQGLEFLIYFQGNSAPDKSGLPSDRFSAERTGGSVSTLTIQRTQQEDSAVYLCASSLVPLSSGNTIYFGEGSWLTVV.

The chain recombines TRBV6-1 with TRBJ2-2, with 11 bases aligning to TRBD2. Per the germline V gene, CDR1 is MNHNS and CDR2 is SASEGT. Trimming took 4 bases from V and 3 from J; bases not matched to a gene: 4. The CDR3 runs 16 residues. The CDR3, as DNA: TGTGCCAGCAGTGGAGGGACTAGCGGATACACCGGGGAGCTGTTTTTT. This encodes CASSGGTSGYTGELFF.

V is TRBV6-7 and J is TRBJ2-7, with 9 bases identical to TRBD1. TRBV6-7 is an ORF, with its function uncertain. The CDR3 sequence is 13 residues long. J was trimmed by 5 bases and V by 2 bases; bases with no gene match: 1. CDR3 nucleotide sequence: TGTGCCAGCAGTTACGGGGACAGGGACGAGCAGTACTTC. It specifies CASSYGDRDEQYF.

This rearrangement joins TRBV19 to TRBJ1-5; possibly TRBD1 for D (5 bases). The V gene lost 6 bases and the J gene lost 3 bases, with 15 bases spanning the gap. CDR1 LNHDA and CDR2 SQIVND come from the germline V gene (reference sequence). The CDR3 is 15 amino acids. The CDR3 loop is CASSGRDGYNQPQHF. The CDR3 DNA reads as TGTGCCAGTAGCGGAAGGGACGGGTACAATCAGCCCCAGCATTTT.

V is TRBV10-3 and J is TRBJ2-3; D is uncertain. Trimming stripped 11 bases from V and 3 bases from J, with 9 bases between. The germline CDR1 and CDR2 sequences are ENHRY and SYGVKD. This CDR3 has 11 residues. CDR3 loop: CASQGTDTQYF. The CDR3 DNA reads as TGTGCCTCACAAGGGACAGATACGCAGTATTTT.

This chain uses TRBV5-1 with TRBJ2-7; D could derive from TRBD1 or TRBD2 (6 bases each). Between the trimmed V and J ends, which lost 3 bases and 2 bases, there was a span of 15 bases. The CDR3 sequence is 15 residues long. Germline-derived CDR1 and CDR2 are SGHRS and YFSETQ. The CDR3 protein is CASSYRDSGAYEQYF. The CDR3 bases are TGCGCCAGCAGCTACCGGGACTCAGGGGCCTACGAGCAGTACTTC.